Each of the 30 T cell receptor beta chains below was sequenced from the same sample in a study of Graves' ophthalmopathy and Graves' hyperthyroidism. TCR beta CDR3 amplification used RNA transcripts. After a first-round RT-PCR with HTBI primers, a second-round multiplex PCR was run. TCRdb ran MiXCR on the multiplex PCR reads and lists one entry per CDR3 protein. The sample lists about 16,000 distinct CDR3 sequences, about half occurring once. The specimen was peripheral blood. These receptors originate from a woman in her thirties or forties with stable Graves' hyperthyroidism.

This clonotype has ten or more counts. The chain combines TRBV20-1 with TRBJ1-4, with D perhaps TRBD1 (5 bases). Trimming removed 0 bases at V and 0 bases at J, with 5 bases between. The CDR3 length is 14 residues. Germline V gene lookup returns CDR1 DFQATT and CDR2 SNEGSKA (reference sequence). CDR3 in amino acids: CSARETATNEKLFF. CDR3 bases: TGCAGTGCTAGAGAGACAGCAACTAATGAAAAACTGTTTTTT.

V usage is TRBV5-1 and J usage is TRBJ2-7; 7 bases map to TRBD2. With V trimmed by 2 bases and J by 1 base, 3 bases remained unmatched. CDR1 is SGHRS and CDR2 is YFSETQ in the germline V gene. This CDR3 has 14 residues. CDR3 bases: TGCGCCAGCAGCTTAGGGCGGGGGTCCTACGAGCAGTACTTC. Its protein is CASSLGRGSYEQYF.

This clonotype occurred many times. CDR3 sequence reads: CASSKRDRGETQYF. CDR3 nucleotides: TGTGCCAGCAGCAAACGGGACAGGGGAGAGACCCAGTACTTC. V is TRBV5-6 and J is TRBJ2-5; 10 bases match TRBD1. CDR1 SGHDT and CDR2 YYEEEE come from the germline V gene. CDR3 length equals 14 residues. With V trimmed by 4 bases and J by 4 bases, 4 bases remained unmatched.

The chain joins TRBV7-6 to TRBJ1-5; a weak D match, TRBD1 (5 bases). CDR1 and CDR2 (germline): SGHVS, FNYEAQ. The CDR3 contains 14 residues. With 0 bases removed from V and 9 bases from J, the gap between germline ends came to 12 bases. CDR3 sequence: CASSLALGGRPQHF. CDR3 DNA sequence: TGTGCCAGCAGCTTAGCTCTGGGGGGACGGCCCCAGCATTTT.

The chain is built from TRBV10-3 and TRBJ2-7; no clear D. CDR1 is ENHRY and CDR2 is SYGVKD in the germline V gene. The CDR3 spans 14 residues. The V gene lost 4 bases and the J gene lost 0 bases, with 10 bases spanning the gap. The CDR3 reads CAISGRQDSYEQYF. In nucleotides, the CDR3 is TGTGCCATCAGTGGACGGCAGGACTCCTACGAGCAGTACTTC.

This chain joins TRBV19 and TRBJ1-5; tentatively, D is TRBD1 (6 bases). The CDR3 totals 14 residues. The germline CDR1 and CDR2 sequences are LNHDA and SQIVND (reference sequence). Trimming removed 7 bases from V and 6 bases from J, with 16 bases in between. The CDR3: CASTPQGKSQPQHF. The CDR3 DNA sequence: TGTGCCAGTACCCCCCAGGGGAAAAGTCAGCCCCAGCATTTT.

This chain connects TRBV30 to TRBJ2-1; TRBD1 matches at 7 bases. Germline loops: CDR1 GTSNPN, CDR2 SVGIG (reference sequence). Unmatched junction bases numbered 10, after V lost 2 bases and J lost 0 bases. CDR3 length: 17 residues. In DNA form, the CDR3 reads TGTGCCTGGAGTCGGACAGGTAAAATTAGCTCCTACAATGAGCAGTTCTTC. This gives the protein CAWSRTGKISSYNEQFF.

Ten or more counts support this clonotype. The rearrangement links TRBV5-1 to TRBJ1-2; TRBD1 is a possible D gene (5 bases). Trimming took off 0 bases at V and 8 bases at J, with 11 bases between the two ends. The CDR3 is 13 residues long. CDR1 is SGHRS, CDR2 YFSETQ, per germline. CDR3 coding DNA: TGCGCCAGCAGCTTGGATCCAGGGTCCGGCTACACCTTC. It translates to CASSLDPGSGYTF.

This clonotype was detected many times. This sequence joins TRBV12-3 or TRBV12-4 and TRBJ1-1, with D uncertain. The V end lost 2 bases, the J end lost 2 bases, and 6 bases lay between the germline ends. This CDR3 is built from 13 residues. The CDR3 sequence is CASSLTGNTEAFF. The CDR3 region has the DNA TGTGCCAGCAGTTTAACGGGAAACACTGAAGCTTTCTTT.

This chain joins TRBV18 and TRBJ2-1; perhaps TRBD1 as D (6 bases). The germline V gene has CDR1 KGHSH and CDR2 LQKENI. The CDR3 spans 14 residues. V was trimmed by 3 bases and J by 10 bases, leaving 16 bases between them. Written as DNA, the CDR3 is TGTGCCAGCTCACCGGAGGCAGGACAGTACGAGCAGTTCTTC. Translation gives CASSPEAGQYEQFF.

A word on this clonotype: At one of its ends the junction is not consistent with the germline gene, which may arise from a read error. The CDR3 DNA reads TGTGCCAGCGGGTACGGCAACTATGGGTACACCTTC. As protein: CASGYGNYGYTF. The chain combines TRBV9 with TRBJ1-2; unclear D gene. The germline V gene encodes CDR1 SGDLS and CDR2 YYNGEE. This CDR3 comprises 12 residues.

There are many counts of this clonotype. This rearrangement joins TRBV5-1 to TRBJ2-5; D is possibly TRBD1 (6 bases). This CDR3 spans 13 amino acids. Germline V gives CDR1 SGHRS, CDR2 YFSETQ. Trimming cost V 6 bases and J 1 base, with 10 bases left between them. The CDR3 sequence: CASTGTIQETQYF. CDR3 sequence (DNA): TGCGCCAGCACCGGGACAATCCAAGAGACCCAGTACTTC. Full variable domain (missing parts from reference TRBV5-1 and TRBJ2-5): KAGVTQTPRYLIKTRGQQVTLSCSPISGHRSVSWYQQTPGQGLQFLFEYFSETQRNKGNFPGRFSGRQFSNSRSEMNVSTLELGDSALYLCASTGTIQETQYFGPGTRLLVL.

Details on this clonotype: A much larger clone differs from this one at a single base, so this may be a read error. This CDR3 fails to terminate in the conserved phenylalanine or tryptophan, so it likely reflects a read error. V usage is TRBV20-1 and J usage is TRBJ2-5, with 8 bases aligning to TRBD2. Germline values: CDR1 DFQATT, CDR2 SNEGSKA (reference sequence). The CDR3 loop spans 14 amino acids. Trimming at V came to 3 bases and at J to 5 bases, leaving 8 bases not matched to a gene. This CDR3 is CSASGGAPRETQYC. In DNA form, the CDR3 reads TGCAGTGCTAGCGGGGGGGCCCCCAGGGAGACCCAGTACTGC.

This clonotype was counted at least ten times. CDR3 amino acids: CSAPRRADTQYF. DNA of the CDR3: TGCAGTGCTCCCAGGAGGGCAGATACGCAGTATTTT. V is TRBV20-1 and J is TRBJ2-3; the D gene is possibly TRBD2 (6 bases). The CDR3 has 12 residues. Per the germline V gene, CDR1 is DFQATT and CDR2 is SNEGSKA (reference sequence). Trimming removed 5 bases from V and 4 bases from J, with 10 bases in between.

This clonotype appeared a few times. The chain has TRBV5-4 and TRBJ1-2; D may be TRBD1 (5 bases). The length of the CDR3 is 16 residues. CDR1 is SGHNT, CDR2 YYREEE, per germline (reference sequence). Trimming cost V 4 bases and J 0 bases, with 16 bases left between them. This chain's CDR3 is CASSRLGTEPNYGYTF. The CDR3 DNA reads as TGTGCCAGCAGCCGTTTAGGGACCGAACCTAACTATGGCTACACCTTC.

The chain is built from TRBV10-3 and TRBJ1-4; D uncertain. This CDR3 is 15 amino acids long. The V end was cut by 0 bases, the J end by 6 bases, with 11 bases between. Germline V gene sequence: CDR1 ENHRY, CDR2 SYGVKD. CDR3 protein: CAISESAGRYEKLFF. CDR3 DNA: TGTGCCATCAGTGAGTCGGCAGGCCGGTATGAAAAACTGTTTTTT.

This clonotype counts as medium-sized. This rearrangement joins TRBV10-1 to TRBJ2-7; 8 bases match TRBD1. The CDR3 has 15 residues. Germline V CDR1 and CDR2: WNHNN, SYGVQD (reference sequence). V shed 3 bases, J shed 7 bases, and the junction held 11 bases outside the gene matches. The CDR3 DNA reads as TGCGCCAGCAGTGACGGTGGACAGGGTAGGGAAGAGCAGTACTTC. As protein: CASSDGGQGREEQYF.

Points on this clonotype: Here the CDR3 omits its conserved ending phenylalanine or tryptophan, so a read error is the likely source. The rearrangement uses TRBV7-2 and TRBJ2-3; TRBD1 agrees at 8 bases. Germline values: CDR1 SGHTA, CDR2 FQGNSA. CDR3 length equals 15 residues. This CDR3 is CASSYRTGSTETQYC. In DNA, the CDR3 is TGTGCCAGCAGCTATAGGACAGGGAGCACAGAGACGCAGTATTGT.

This clonotype was picked up many times. The chain combines TRBV7-3 with TRBJ2-1; TRBD2 matches 12 bases. With 3 bases clipped from V and 10 bases from J, the junction kept 7 bases outside the gene matches. CDR1 and CDR2 from the germline V gene are SGHTA and FQGTGA. The CDR3 sequence is 15 residues long. In DNA form, the CDR3 reads TGTGCCAGCAGCTTGCTAGCGGGGGGGCCCCAAGAGCAGTTCTTC. It specifies CASSLLAGGPQEQFF.

This clonotype was detected many times. V gene TRBV20-1 combines with J gene TRBJ1-4, with D uncertain. The V end was cut by 4 bases, the J end by 8 bases, with 11 bases between. The CDR3 is 12 amino acids. Germline assignment: CDR1 DFQATT and CDR2 SNEGSKA (reference sequence). Written as DNA, the CDR3 is TGCAGTGCTACGTCAGGAATAGAAAAACTGTTTTTT. Encoded protein: CSATSGIEKLFF.

This clonotype is medium-sized in the sample. The chain is built from TRBV7-3 and TRBJ2-7, with D possibly being TRBD1 (6 bases). The germline V gene has CDR1 SGHTA and CDR2 FQGTGA. CDR3 size: 13 residues. V was pared by 5 bases and J by 2 bases, with 10 bases between. DNA for the CDR3: TGTGCCAGCAGCAAGGGGGTAACCTACGAGCAGTACTTC. Translation: CASSKGVTYEQYF.

In this sample, this clonotype is medium-sized. The rearrangement links TRBV19 to TRBJ1-2; D call uncertain. Trimming pared 7 bases from V and 2 bases from J, leaving 8 bases between. CDR1 and CDR2 (germline): LNHDA, SQIVND (reference sequence). This CDR3 comprises 12 residues. The CDR3 nucleotides are TGTGCCAGTACCCCGGGGAACTATGGCTACACCTTC. This sequence encodes CASTPGNYGYTF. The whole variable domain, filled in from reference TRBV19 and TRBJ1-2, reads DGGITQSPKYLFRKEGQNVTLSCEQNLNHDAMYWYRQDPGQGLRLIYYSQIVNDFQKGDIAEGYSVSREKKESFPLTVTSAQKNPTAFYLCASTPGNYGYTFGSGTRLTVV.

The rearrangement links TRBV2 to TRBJ1-1; a weak D match, TRBD1 (6 bases). Germline CDR1 reads SNHLY; CDR2 reads FYNNEI. CDR3 length: 14 amino acids. The V end was cut by 6 bases, the J end by 9 bases, with 20 bases between. The CDR3 DNA follows: TGTGCCAGCAGCGGAGTAGACTGGACAGTGAAAGCTTTCTTT. This sequence encodes CASSGVDWTVKAFF.

This clonotype was counted at least ten times. The chain links TRBV5-1 to TRBJ2-1; D remains unclear. Germline CDR1 reads SGHRS; CDR2 reads YFSETQ. The CDR3 runs to 15 residues. V lost 4 bases, J lost 4 bases, and 15 bases lay in between. CDR3 sequence: CASSITGEPYNEQFF. CDR3 bases: TGCGCCAGCAGCATTACGGGCGAGCCATACAATGAGCAGTTCTTC.

Concerning this clonotype itself: It is likely a read error, because the conserved phenylalanine at the end of the CDR3 is missing. This chain joins TRBV6-5 and TRBJ1-5; a weak D match, TRBD1 (6 bases). CDR1 is MNHEY, CDR2 SVGAGI, per germline. This CDR3 has 13 amino acids. CDR3 nucleotide sequence: TGTGTCAGCAAGGTGTGGGGGCAAGGGTCCCAGCATTTG. Protein: CVSKVWGQGSQHL.

This clonotype is medium-sized within its sample. The chain links TRBV2 to TRBJ2-7, with D perhaps matching TRBD2 (6 bases). The CDR3 sequence is 16 residues long. In germline, CDR1 is SNHLY, CDR2 FYNNEI. Deletions cut 3 bases from V and 0 bases from J, with 15 bases between. DNA for the CDR3: TGTGCCAGCAGTGAGCTGGTAGCGGCAAGCTCCTACGAGCAGTACTTC. Translating gives CASSELVAASSYEQYF.

This chain joins TRBV7-9 and TRBJ2-7; D remains ambiguous. CDR1 SEHNR and CDR2 FQNEAQ come from the germline V gene (reference sequence). CDR3 size: 11 residues. V lost 5 bases, J lost 5 bases, and 7 bases lay in between. Here the CDR3 reads CASSPLDEQYF. DNA for the CDR3: TGTGCCAGCAGCCCCCTGGACGAGCAGTACTTC. Together with reference TRBV7-9 and TRBJ2-7, the CDR3 gives the full variable domain: DTGVSQNPRHKITKRGQNVTFRCDPISEHNRLYWYRQTLGQGPEFLTYFQNEAQLEKSRLLSDRFSAERPKGSFSTLEIQRTEQGDSAMYLCASSPLDEQYFGPGTRLTVT.

This clonotype rates as medium-sized. The chain carries TRBV7-6 and TRBJ1-2; 8 positions match TRBD1. With 0 bases clipped from V and 8 bases from J, the junction kept 2 bases outside the gene matches. CDR3 length: 13 residues. Germline V gene data show CDR1 as SGHVS and CDR2 as FNYEAQ. This CDR3 is CASSLAGQEGYTF. CDR3 DNA sequence: TGTGCCAGCAGCTTAGCGGGACAGGAGGGCTACACCTTC.

The rearrangement joins TRBV19 to TRBJ2-5; 9 positions agree with TRBD2. V shed 4 bases and J 5 bases; nucleotides not matched to a gene: 2. The CDR3 runs to 13 residues. CDR1 is LNHDA and CDR2 is SQIVND in the germline V gene (reference sequence). The CDR3 DNA reads TGTGCCAGTAGTACCGGGACTAGCGAGACCCAGTACTTC. Encoded protein: CASSTGTSETQYF.

Remarks on this clonotype: The junction departs from germline at one end; a sequencing error may be responsible. The V call is TRBV10-2, the J call TRBJ1-6, with D tentatively TRBD1 (6 bases). Germline V lookup: CDR1 WSHSY, CDR2 SAAADI. The CDR3 length is 13 residues. The CDR3 coding sequence is TGTGCCAGCAGGGGTTCGCAATATTCACCCCTCCACTTT. Translating it yields CASRGSQYSPLHF.